The source of this T cell receptor (beta chain) is a study of T cells in Graves' hyperthyroidism and ophthalmopathy. Notes on the study in general: Blood also contained most expanded thyroid clonotypes above 0.001.

This clonotype was observed many times. Its antigen is as yet unknown. Template material for amplifying TCR beta CDR3 regions consisted of RNA transcripts. First-round RT-PCR of the TCR CDR3 relied on the HTBI primer set. TCRdb reprocessed the multiplex PCR reads with MiXCR, giving one entry per CDR3 protein. The data hold 450,000 to 600,000 distinct CDR3 sequences, with about 20% observed a single time. Per the germline V gene, CDR1 is MNHEY and CDR2 is SVGAGI. The CDR3 runs 16 residues. V shed 0 bases, J shed 4 bases, and the junction held 8 bases outside the gene matches. Material: blood. The clonotype was recovered from a man in his forties or fifties with Graves' ophthalmopathy. The rearrangement joins TRBV6-5 to TRBJ2-7, with 8 bases matching TRBD1. Written as DNA, the CDR3 is TGTGCCAGCAGTTACTCGACGCAGGGGGCGGGATACGAGCAGTACTTC. The encoded protein is CASSYSTQGAGYEQYF.